This TCR beta chain stems from a study of blood T cell repertoires in COVID-19. Study information: The United States, Italy and Spain were the sources of the acute and convalescent COVID-19 samples.

Study members were between roughly 18 and 100 years old and lived in about two dozen US regions. With V trimmed by 4 bases and J by 0 bases, 7 bases remained unmatched. The CDR3 runs 16 residues. Germline V gene data show CDR1 as SGHRS and CDR2 as YFSETQ. Original processing methods: For nucleated cells, counts were estimated from reference gene primer amplification. Assay: immunoSEQ multiplex PCR; the TCRdb copy retains only in-frame clones and omits some. The DNA was the basis for D and trimming; V, J and clone size are from that table. The sample has around 310,000 clones; around nine tenths are singletons.

The V call is TRBV5-1, the J call TRBJ2-7; TRBD2 agrees at 10 bases. The specimen was PBMCs or T cells enriched from blood (not recorded which). The clonotype comes from a woman in her forties who had recovered from COVID-19. CDR3 sequence reads: CASSRSTSGISYEQYF. CDR3 coding DNA: TGCGCCAGCAGCCGCTCTACTAGCGGGATCTCCTACGAGCAGTACTTC.